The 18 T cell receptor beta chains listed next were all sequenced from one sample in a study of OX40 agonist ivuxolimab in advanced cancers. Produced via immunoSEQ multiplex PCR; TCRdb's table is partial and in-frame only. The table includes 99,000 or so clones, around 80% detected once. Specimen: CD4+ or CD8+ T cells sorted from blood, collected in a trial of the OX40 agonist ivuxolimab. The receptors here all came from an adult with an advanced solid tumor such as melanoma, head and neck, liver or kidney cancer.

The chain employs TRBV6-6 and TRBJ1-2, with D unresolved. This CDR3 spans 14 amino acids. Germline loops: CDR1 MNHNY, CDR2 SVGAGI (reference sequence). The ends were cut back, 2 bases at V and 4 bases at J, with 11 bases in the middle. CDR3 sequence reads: CASSYLPSGYGYTF. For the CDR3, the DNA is TGTGCCAGCAGTTACCTACCGTCGGGCTATGGCTACACCTTC.

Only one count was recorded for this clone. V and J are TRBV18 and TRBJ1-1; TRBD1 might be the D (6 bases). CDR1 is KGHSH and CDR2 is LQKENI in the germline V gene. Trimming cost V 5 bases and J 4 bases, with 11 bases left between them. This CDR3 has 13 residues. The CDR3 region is CASSAGEGTEAFF. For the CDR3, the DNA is TGTGCCAGCTCAGCAGGGGAGGGCACTGAAGCTTTCTTT.

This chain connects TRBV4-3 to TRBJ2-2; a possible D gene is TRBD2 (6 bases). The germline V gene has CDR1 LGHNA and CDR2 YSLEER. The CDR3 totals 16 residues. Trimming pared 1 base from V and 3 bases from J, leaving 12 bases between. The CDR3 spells CASSQGRRGDTGELFF. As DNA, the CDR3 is TGCGCCAGCAGCCAAGGCAGGAGGGGCGACACCGGGGAGCTGTTTTTT.

CDR3 region: CASSLQGKSYSGNTIYF. The CDR3 bases are TGTGCCAGCTCACTACAGGGTAAATCTTACTCTGGAAACACCATATATTTT. V usage is TRBV18 and J usage is TRBJ1-3, with a weak D call TRBD1 (6 bases). Per the germline V gene, CDR1 is KGHSH and CDR2 is LQKENI. V lost 4 bases and J lost 0, with 16 bases in between. The CDR3 runs to 17 residues.

The DNA for the CDR3 is TGCGCCAGCAGCTTGGGGTGGGCGGAACTAGCCAAAAACATTCAGTACTTC. Protein: CASSLGWAELAKNIQYF. J is TRBJ2-4 and V is TRBV5-1; D uncertain. CDR1 SGHRS and CDR2 YFSETQ come from the germline V gene. V shed 0 bases and J shed 0 bases, with 13 bases lying between them. This CDR3 spans 17 amino acids.

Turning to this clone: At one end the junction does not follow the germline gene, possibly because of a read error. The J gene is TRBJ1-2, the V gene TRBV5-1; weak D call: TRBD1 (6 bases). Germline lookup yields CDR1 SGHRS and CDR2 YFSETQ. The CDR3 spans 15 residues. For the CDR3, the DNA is TGTGCCAGCAGTTTGCGGACAGTAGCTAACTATGGCTACACCTTC. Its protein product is CASSLRTVANYGYTF.

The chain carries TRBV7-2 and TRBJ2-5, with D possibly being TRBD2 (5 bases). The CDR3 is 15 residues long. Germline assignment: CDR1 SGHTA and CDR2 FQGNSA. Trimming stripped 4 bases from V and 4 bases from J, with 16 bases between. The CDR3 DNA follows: TGTGCCAGCAGCTCCCAGACTAAGCCGGTAGAGACCCAGTACTTC. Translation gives CASSSQTKPVETQYF.

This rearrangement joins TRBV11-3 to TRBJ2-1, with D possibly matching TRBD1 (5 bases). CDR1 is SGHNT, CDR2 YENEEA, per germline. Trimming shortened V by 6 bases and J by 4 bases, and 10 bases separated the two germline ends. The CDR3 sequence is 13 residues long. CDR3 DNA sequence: TGTGCCAGCAGTACGACAGAGTACAATGAGCAGTTCTTC. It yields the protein CASSTTEYNEQFF.

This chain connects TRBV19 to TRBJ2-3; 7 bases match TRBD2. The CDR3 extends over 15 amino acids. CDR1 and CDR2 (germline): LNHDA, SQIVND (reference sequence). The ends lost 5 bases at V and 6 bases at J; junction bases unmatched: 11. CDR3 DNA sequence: TGTGCCAGTAGTTTCTTCGCGGGAGAGTCGGATACGCAGTATTTT. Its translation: CASSFFAGESDTQYF.

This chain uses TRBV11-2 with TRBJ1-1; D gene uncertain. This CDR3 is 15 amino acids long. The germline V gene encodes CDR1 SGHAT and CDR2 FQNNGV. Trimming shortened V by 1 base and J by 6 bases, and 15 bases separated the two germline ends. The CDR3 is CASSLGVSLRAEAFF. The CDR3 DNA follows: TGTGCCAGCAGCTTAGGAGTGAGCCTACGGGCTGAAGCTTTCTTT. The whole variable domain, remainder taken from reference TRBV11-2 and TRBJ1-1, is EAGVAQSPRYKIIEKRQSVAFWCNPISGHATLYWYQQILGQGPKLLIQFQNNGVVDDSQLPKDRFSAERLKGVDSTLKIQPAKLEDSAVYLCASSLGVSLRAEAFFGQGTRLTVV.

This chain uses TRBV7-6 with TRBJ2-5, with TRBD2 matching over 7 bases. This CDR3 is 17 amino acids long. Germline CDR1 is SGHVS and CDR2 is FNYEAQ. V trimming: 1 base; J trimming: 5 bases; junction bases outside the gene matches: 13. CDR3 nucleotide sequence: TGTGCCAGCAGCTTAGATGCGGGAGCGACACCAAGGGAGACCCAGTACTTC. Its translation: CASSLDAGATPRETQYF.

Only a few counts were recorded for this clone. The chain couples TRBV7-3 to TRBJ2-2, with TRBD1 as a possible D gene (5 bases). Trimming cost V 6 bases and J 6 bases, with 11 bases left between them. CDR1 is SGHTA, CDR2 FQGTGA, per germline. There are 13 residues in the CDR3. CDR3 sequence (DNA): TGTGCCAGCAGTTCCGACAGCGCCGGGGAGCTGTTTTTT. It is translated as CASSSDSAGELFF.

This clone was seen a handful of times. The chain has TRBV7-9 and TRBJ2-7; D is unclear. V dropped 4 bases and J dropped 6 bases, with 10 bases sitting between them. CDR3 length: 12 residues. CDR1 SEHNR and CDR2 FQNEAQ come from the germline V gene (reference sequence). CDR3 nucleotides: TGTGCCAGCAGCTCCTCTCGAGGCGAGCAGTACTTC. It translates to CASSSSRGEQYF.

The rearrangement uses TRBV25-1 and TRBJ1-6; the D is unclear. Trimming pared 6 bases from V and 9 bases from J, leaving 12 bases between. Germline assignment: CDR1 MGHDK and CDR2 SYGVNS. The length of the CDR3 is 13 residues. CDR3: CASRGGRGSPLHF. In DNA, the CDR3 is TGTGCCAGCAGGGGTGGACGGGGTTCACCCCTCCACTTT.

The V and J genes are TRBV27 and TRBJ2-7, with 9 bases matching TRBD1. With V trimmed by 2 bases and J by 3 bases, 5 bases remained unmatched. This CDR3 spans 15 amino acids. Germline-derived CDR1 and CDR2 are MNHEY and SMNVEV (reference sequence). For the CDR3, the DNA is TGTGCCAGCAGTTTACGGGGGACAGGGTTCTACGAGCAGTACTTC. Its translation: CASSLRGTGFYEQYF.

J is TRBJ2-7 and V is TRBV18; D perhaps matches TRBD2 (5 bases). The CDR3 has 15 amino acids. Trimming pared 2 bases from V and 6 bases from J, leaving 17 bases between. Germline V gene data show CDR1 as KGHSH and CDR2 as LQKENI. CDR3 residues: CASSPGSLMSPEQYF. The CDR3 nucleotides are TGTGCCAGCTCACCAGGGAGCTTAATGTCTCCCGAGCAGTACTTC.

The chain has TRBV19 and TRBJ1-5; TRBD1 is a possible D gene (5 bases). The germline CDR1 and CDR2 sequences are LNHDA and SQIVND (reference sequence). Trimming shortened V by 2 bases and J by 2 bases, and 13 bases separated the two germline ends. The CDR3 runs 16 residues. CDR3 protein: CASSIYSRGGNQPQHF. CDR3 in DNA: TGTGCCAGTAGTATATACAGCCGGGGGGGCAATCAGCCCCAGCATTTT.

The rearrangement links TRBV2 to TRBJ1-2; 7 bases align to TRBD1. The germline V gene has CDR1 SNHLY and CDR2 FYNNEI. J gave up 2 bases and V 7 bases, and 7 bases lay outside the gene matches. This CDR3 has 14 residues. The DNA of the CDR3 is TGTGCCAGCAACTTACAGGGGCGGAACTATGGCTACACCTTC. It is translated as CASNLQGRNYGYTF.